The 27 T cell receptor beta chains below all came from one sample that was sequenced in a study of vaccination and CD4 T cells after COVID-19. Sequencing of the DNA from cultured CD4+ T cells was carried out with the Oncomine TCR Beta short-read assay. In TCRdb, the PCR reads were re-called with MiXCR into one record per CDR3 protein. The repertoire holds 8,000 to 10,000 distinct CDR3 sequences, with roughly 49% as singletons. Specified treatment: approximately 10-day PBMC culture with coronavirus spike peptide pools or control peptides (ViraFEST assay). According to the study, CD4+ T cells from the unexposed donor were gathered ahead of the COVID-19 pandemic (2011-2018). No antigen has been assigned to these receptors. Sequencing was carried out using CD4+ T cells from blood, cultured in vitro. These receptors were obtained from a human donor in good health.

The chain is built from TRBV29-1 and TRBJ1-1; D ambiguous. CDR1 and CDR2 from the germline V gene are SQVTM and ANQGSEA. CDR3 length: 13 residues. Trimming took 7 bases from V and 1 from J, leaving 13 bases between them. The CDR3 region has the DNA TGCAGCGCATCGAGAAAGGGGAACACTGAAGCTTTCTTT. This gives the protein CSASRKGNTEAFF.

This clonotype occurred a few times. This chain joins TRBV30 and TRBJ1-2; D ambiguous. There are 13 residues in the CDR3. V gave up 1 base and J gave up 2 bases, with 8 bases separating them. CDR1 and CDR2 from the germline V gene are GTSNPN and SVGIG (reference sequence). This chain's CDR3 is CAWSAPGNYGYTF. CDR3 DNA sequence: TGTGCCTGGAGTGCACCAGGCAACTATGGCTACACCTTC.

In its sample, this clonotype was seen a few times. The genes are TRBV20-1 and TRBJ1-2; TRBD1 aligns across 8 bases. The germline gives CDR1 DFQATT, CDR2 SNEGSKA (reference sequence). With V trimmed by 1 base and J by 4 bases, 11 bases remained unmatched. This CDR3 region has 16 residues. The CDR3 DNA sequence: TGCAGTGCTAGAGTTGTTAGGGACAGGAGGATCTATGGCTACACCTTC. Protein sequence: CSARVVRDRRIYGYTF.

The chain has TRBV6-1 and TRBJ2-3; D possibly corresponds to TRBD1 (6 bases). V was clipped by 6 bases and J by 11 bases, with 12 bases between them. Looked up from germline, CDR1 is MNHNS and CDR2 is SASEGT. The length of the CDR3 is 11 residues. CDR3 region: CASRRQGMQYF. The CDR3 nucleotides are TGTGCCAGCAGGAGGCAGGGGATGCAGTATTTT.

The V call is TRBV6-7, the J call TRBJ2-3, with no clear D. TRBV6-7 is sorted into the ORF group, with uncertain function. CDR3 size: 18 residues. V was shortened by 9 bases and J by 4 bases, with 29 bases between the two germline ends. DNA of the CDR3: TGTGCCAGGCATAAGGATTCGCCAACTCGGGTCGCGGCAGATACGCAGTATTTT. It translates to CARHKDSPTRVAADTQYF.

This clonotype was counted between two and nine times. The CDR3 DNA is TGCAGTGCTCCTGGGACTAGCGGAACCGCCTCGACCAAAAACATTCAGTACTTC. Its protein product is CSAPGTSGTASTKNIQYF. V gene TRBV20-1 combines with J gene TRBJ2-4; 11 bases line up with TRBD2. With 5 bases clipped from V and 2 bases from J, the junction kept 14 bases outside the gene matches. The CDR3 extends over 18 amino acids. Germline CDR1 is DFQATT and CDR2 is SNEGSKA (reference sequence).

The genes are TRBV20-1 and TRBJ1-1; D is undetermined. V lost 5 bases to trimming and J lost 4 bases, with 11 bases between them. The germline V gene encodes CDR1 DFQATT and CDR2 SNEGSKA (reference sequence). The CDR3 consists of 12 residues. The CDR3 nucleotides read TGCAGTGCTTCCCCCGGATTCACTGAAGCTTTCTTT. This encodes CSASPGFTEAFF.

The chain joins TRBV28 to TRBJ2-2, with unresolved D. The germline V gene encodes CDR1 MDHEN and CDR2 SYDVKM. This CDR3 comprises 15 residues. The V end lost 3 bases, the J end lost 8 bases, and 16 bases lay between the germline ends. The CDR3 DNA follows: TGTGCCAGCAGTTTGAGCCGGTCCTCTGGAGGGGAGCTGTTTTTT. Translating it yields CASSLSRSSGGELFF. Drawing the rest from reference TRBV28 and TRBJ2-2, the complete variable domain is DVKVTQSSRYLVKRTGEKVFLECVQDMDHENMFWYRQDPGLGLRLIYFSYDVKMKEKGDIPEGYSVSREKKERFSLILESASTNQTSMYLCASSLSRSSGGELFFGEGSRLTVL.

This clonotype occurred a few times. The V call is TRBV27, the J call TRBJ1-5; no clear D gene. V was cut by 4 bases and J by 4 bases, with 17 bases left in between. Germline loops: CDR1 MNHEY, CDR2 SMNVEV (reference sequence). The CDR3 loop spans 16 amino acids. CDR3 DNA: TGTGCCAGCAGTTCCCATGTTGGTCCGCTGAATCAGCCCCAGCATTTT. Translated: CASSSHVGPLNQPQHF.

This clonotype was counted only a few times. This chain uses TRBV19 with TRBJ2-7; perhaps TRBD2 as D (5 bases). Germline CDR1 LNHDA, CDR2 SQIVND (reference sequence). Trimming left V 2 bases short and J 1 base short, with 18 bases between. The length of the CDR3 is 17 residues. The CDR3: CASSIKAGETRSYEQYF. The CDR3 nucleotides read TGTGCCAGTAGTATAAAGGCGGGCGAAACGAGGTCCTACGAGCAGTACTTC.

The chain employs TRBV6-1 and TRBJ2-2; no firm D call. The CDR3 is made up of 13 amino acids. Germline V CDR1 and CDR2: MNHNS, SASEGT. V lost 5 bases to trimming and J lost 6 bases, with 10 bases between them. Here the CDR3 DNA reads TGTGCCAGCAGTCTCCGCAGAGCCGGGGAGCTGTTTTTT. Translation gives CASSLRRAGELFF.

The chain couples TRBV20-1 to TRBJ1-5, with D possibly TRBD1 on 5 matching bases. The germline V gene encodes CDR1 DFQATT and CDR2 SNEGSKA (reference sequence). The CDR3 is 15 amino acids. The ends were cut back, 1 base at V and 6 bases at J, with 16 bases in the middle. CDR3 region: CSARGRGTVSQPQHF. In DNA form, the CDR3 reads TGCAGTGCTAGAGGACGCGGGACGGTTAGTCAGCCCCAGCATTTT.

The chain carries TRBV10-1 and TRBJ1-2; a weak D match, TRBD1 (5 bases). Germline loops: CDR1 WNHNN, CDR2 SYGVQD (reference sequence). This CDR3 has 17 residues. V lost 3 bases to trimming and J lost 4 bases, with 21 bases between them. The CDR3 DNA reads TGCGCCAGCAGTGAATTAAGTTCCCGGGGCCCCTTCTATGGCTACACCTTC. Translated, it gives CASSELSSRGPFYGYTF.

This chain uses TRBV7-9 with TRBJ1-1; D gene unclear. This CDR3 comprises 16 residues. V lost 10 bases to trimming and J lost 1 base, with 22 bases between them. The germline V gene encodes CDR1 SEHNR and CDR2 FQNEAQ (reference sequence). The CDR3 DNA sequence: TGTGCCACTTTACCCAAACGGAGGGTGGGGAACACTGAAGCTTTCTTT. This gives the protein CATLPKRRVGNTEAFF.

Comments on this clonotype: One end of the junction is discordant with germline, which a read error may explain. This chain joins TRBV7-9 and TRBJ2-3, with 8 bases that match TRBD2. CDR1 SEHNR and CDR2 FQNEAQ come from the germline V gene (reference sequence). This CDR3 contains 15 residues. CDR3 region: CASSLEASGSDTQYF. The CDR3 coding sequence is TGCGCCAGCAGCTTGGAAGCTAGCGGGTCCGATACGCAGTATTTT.

This chain connects TRBV19 to TRBJ2-2; D assignment may be TRBD1 or TRBD2 (5 bases each). In germline, CDR1 is LNHDA, CDR2 SQIVND (reference sequence). The CDR3 is made up of 14 amino acids. Trimming took off 9 bases at V and 6 bases at J, with 17 bases between the two ends. The CDR3 region is CASRMGVQAGELFF. Written as DNA, the CDR3 is TGTGCCAGCCGTATGGGGGTTCAAGCCGGGGAGCTGTTTTTT.

The chain links TRBV6-1 to TRBJ1-1; the D is unclear. Germline assignment: CDR1 MNHNS and CDR2 SASEGT. CDR3 length: 12 amino acids. Trimming left V 3 bases short and J 5 bases short, with 7 bases between. The CDR3 spells CASSERRTEAFF. In DNA, the CDR3 is TGTGCCAGCAGTGAGAGGAGAACTGAAGCTTTCTTT.

The chain uses TRBV20-1 and TRBJ2-5; 7 bases align to TRBD1. CDR1 and CDR2 from the germline V gene are DFQATT and SNEGSKA (reference sequence). This CDR3 has 14 amino acids. CDR3 sequence (DNA): TGCAGCGTGACAGGGACGGCCGGTCAAGAGACCCAGTACTTC. Translation gives CSVTGTAGQETQYF.

The chain combines TRBV7-9 with TRBJ2-7; 10 bases fit TRBD2. The CDR3 consists of 16 residues. Germline V gives CDR1 SEHNR, CDR2 FQNEAQ (reference sequence). Losses at the gene ends were 4 bases for V and 9 bases for J; bases not matched to a gene: 15. The CDR3 protein is CASSSSDSGRRAVQYF. The CDR3 DNA reads TGTGCCAGCAGCTCTTCAGATAGCGGGAGGCGGGCTGTGCAGTACTTC.

The chain employs TRBV30 and TRBJ1-1; tentatively, D is TRBD1 (5 bases). The CDR3 has 12 amino acids. The V gene's germline CDR1 is GTSNPN and CDR2 SVGIG (reference sequence). The V gene lost 4 bases and the J gene lost 1 base, with 7 bases spanning the gap. CDR3 loop: CAWNGGNTEAFF. In DNA, the CDR3 is TGTGCCTGGAATGGGGGGAACACTGAAGCTTTCTTT.

V is TRBV4-3 and J is TRBJ2-3; no reliable D call. This CDR3 has 15 residues. V gave up 0 bases and J gave up 4 bases, with 11 bases separating them. Germline-derived CDR1 and CDR2 are LGHNA and YSLEER. DNA of the CDR3: TGCGCCAGCAGCCAAGATTGGTCCGTTGCAGATACGCAGTATTTT. Translated, it gives CASSQDWSVADTQYF.

The chain carries TRBV2 and TRBJ2-5, with D perhaps matching TRBD1 (5 bases). Germline V CDR1 and CDR2: SNHLY, FYNNEI. V was cut by 5 bases and J by 0 bases, with 10 bases left in between. CDR3 length: 14 amino acids. CDR3 sequence (DNA): TGTGCCAGCAGTTTAGGGGTGTACCAAGAGACCCAGTACTTC. Translated: CASSLGVYQETQYF.

The chain has TRBV30 and TRBJ1-6; D possibly corresponds to TRBD1 (5 bases). The V and J ends lost 3 bases and 9 bases respectively, with 15 bases between them. The germline CDR1 and CDR2 sequences are GTSNPN and SVGIG (reference sequence). The CDR3 length is 14 residues. CDR3 DNA sequence: TGTGCCTGGAGAGGTTCGGACAAGAGTTCACCCCTCCACTTT. The encoded protein is CAWRGSDKSSPLHF. The variable domain in full, completed from reference TRBV30 and TRBJ1-6, reads SQTIHQWPATLVQPVGSPLSLECTVEGTSNPNLYWYRQAAGRGLQLLFYSVGIGQISSEVPQNLSASRPQDRQFILSSKKLLLSDSGFYLCAWRGSDKSSPLHFGNGTRLTVT.

The chain links TRBV19 to TRBJ2-3, with 14 nucleotides matching TRBD2. The CDR3 extends over 16 amino acids. Germline values: CDR1 LNHDA, CDR2 SQIVND (reference sequence). V dropped 5 bases and J dropped 6; count of bases not matched to a gene: 7. In nucleotides, the CDR3 is TGTGCCAGTAGTCAAAGAAGACTAGCGGGAGGGGATACGCAGTATTTT. Its protein product is CASSQRRLAGGDTQYF.

The chain has TRBV20-1 and TRBJ2-5; 13 bases fit TRBD2. Per germline, CDR1 DFQATT and CDR2 SNEGSKA (reference sequence). This CDR3 has 14 amino acids. Losses at the gene ends were 5 bases for V and 3 bases for J; bases not matched to a gene: 3. The CDR3 DNA reads as TGCAGTGCTTCCGGACTAGCGGGAGAAGAGACCCAGTACTTC. This sequence encodes CSASGLAGEETQYF.

The sample holds a few counts of this clonotype. The chain links TRBV20-1 to TRBJ1-5, with D unclear. V lost 4 bases and J lost 7, with 11 bases in between. The CDR3 has 12 residues. CDR1 DFQATT and CDR2 SNEGSKA come from the germline V gene (reference sequence). In DNA form, the CDR3 reads TGCAGTGCTAACAGAGGCGCACAGCCCCAGCATTTT. Translation: CSANRGAQPQHF.

V is TRBV28 and J is TRBJ1-1; the match to TRBD1 covers 8 bases. CDR1 and CDR2 (germline): MDHEN, SYDVKM. V lost 2 bases to trimming and J lost 8 bases; unmatched junction nucleotides: 4. This CDR3 comprises 13 residues. CDR3 loop: CASSLPRGLEAFF. CDR3 DNA sequence: TGTGCCAGCAGTTTACCCAGGGGGCTGGAAGCTTTCTTT.